One and the same sample provided the 13 T cell receptor beta chains below, sequenced in a study of OX40 agonist ivuxolimab in advanced cancers. Libraries were made using the immunoSEQ multiplex PCR assay. The source is immuneACCESS, and TCRdb retained only in-frame sequences with V and J called. Part of the clones is not carried over; for the studies checked, unresolved V genes explain less than half of this, and the remainder is unexplained. Counted in this sample were more than 95,000 clones; around nine tenths of them appeared once. Clones ranked in the top ten supply around 0.31% of the sample. This material consisted of CD4+ or CD8+ T cells sorted from blood, taken in a trial of the OX40 agonist ivuxolimab. These receptors were obtained from an adult with an advanced solid tumor such as melanoma, head and neck, liver or kidney cancer.

CDR3 coding DNA: TGTGCCAGCAGCTGGGGACAGGGGGTGTTGAACACTGAAGCTTTCTTT. Translating gives CASSWGQGVLNTEAFF. The rearrangement joins TRBV5-4 to TRBJ1-1; 11 bases line up with TRBD1. The ends lost 3 bases at V and 0 bases at J; junction bases unmatched: 4. The CDR3 covers 16 residues. Germline V lookup: CDR1 SGHNT, CDR2 YYREEE (reference sequence).

This chain uses TRBV5-6 with TRBJ2-7; 8 nucleotides align to TRBD2. Germline V CDR1 and CDR2: SGHDT, YYEEEE. Trimming cost V 3 bases and J 1 base; bases outside gene matches: 12. The CDR3 has 17 amino acids. CDR3 amino acids: CASSSAGLAGLSYEQYF. The CDR3 DNA reads as TGTGCCAGCAGCTCGGCCGGTCTAGCGGGTCTGTCCTACGAGCAGTACTTC.

The chain links TRBV29-1 to TRBJ2-1, with 11 bases that match TRBD2. From germline, CDR1 is SQVTM and CDR2 ANQGSEA. There are 14 residues in the CDR3. The trim removed 7 bases at V and 6 bases at J, leaving 8 bases unmatched. The CDR3 DNA sequence: TGCAGCGGTTCCCTAGCGGGAGGTGTCAATGAGCAGTTCTTC. Its protein product is CSGSLAGGVNEQFF.

The chain couples TRBV7-2 to TRBJ2-1; a possible D gene is TRBD2 (5 bases). CDR1 is SGHTA and CDR2 is FQGNSA in the germline V gene. The CDR3 runs 14 residues. V was trimmed by 5 bases and J by 5 bases, leaving 13 bases between them. The CDR3 DNA follows: TGTGCCAGCAGCCGAACGGACGGGAACAATGAGCAGTTCTTC. This encodes CASSRTDGNNEQFF.

J is TRBJ2-3 and V is TRBV2; D is unclear. The V gene's germline CDR1 is SNHLY and CDR2 FYNNEI. The CDR3 sequence is 12 residues long. V was shortened by 6 bases and J by 2 bases, with 6 bases between the two germline ends. The CDR3, as DNA: TGTGCCAGCAGCGAATACACAGATACGCAGTATTTT. Translating it yields CASSEYTDTQYF.

This clone appeared a few times. In DNA form, the CDR3 reads TGTGCCAGCAGATCCCACCAGGGAAATCAGCCCCAGCATTTT. As protein: CASRSHQGNQPQHF. The V call is TRBV28, the J call TRBJ1-5, with D possibly matching TRBD1 (5 bases). Trimming took off 6 bases at V and 4 bases at J, with 13 bases between the two ends. CDR3 length equals 14 residues. Germline CDR1 MDHEN, CDR2 SYDVKM.

This chain joins TRBV6-4 and TRBJ1-1; maybe TRBD1 (6 bases). CDR1 MRHNA and CDR2 SNTAGT come from the germline V gene. Trimming took off 2 bases at V and 6 bases at J, with 19 bases between the two ends. CDR3 size: 16 residues. The CDR3 is CASSDLPGAPVPEAFF. The CDR3, as DNA: TGTGCCAGCAGTGACCTCCCGGGGGCTCCAGTCCCTGAAGCTTTCTTT.

The CDR3 region has the DNA TGTGCCAGCAGCTTAGATGTAAGCACAGATACGCAGTATTTT. Protein product: CASSLDVSTDTQYF. This chain uses TRBV7-2 with TRBJ2-3; D gene ambiguous. V was pared by 1 base and J by 0 bases, with 5 bases between. The CDR3 loop spans 14 amino acids. Per the germline V gene, CDR1 is SGHTA and CDR2 is FQGNSA.

V is TRBV19 and J is TRBJ2-7; the match to TRBD1 covers 8 bases. The CDR3 runs 16 residues. V was clipped by 1 base and J by 2 bases; unmatched bases: 7. Germline CDR1 is LNHDA and CDR2 is SQIVND (reference sequence). The CDR3, as DNA: TGTGCCAGTAGTATAGGAAGCGACAGGGGAGCCTACGAGCAGTACTTC. Translating gives CASSIGSDRGAYEQYF.

The J gene is TRBJ2-6, the V gene TRBV7-9, with 9 bases that match TRBD1. Trimming removed 3 bases from V and 2 bases from J; junction bases left unmatched: 5. The CDR3 loop spans 17 amino acids. Per germline, CDR1 SEHNR and CDR2 FQNEAQ (reference sequence). In DNA form, the CDR3 reads TGTGCCAGCAGCTTCGCCGGGACAGGGACTGGGGCCAACGTCCTGACTTTC. Translating it yields CASSFAGTGTGANVLTF.

V and J are TRBV11-1 and TRBJ2-7; D remains unclear. Trimming took off 5 bases at V and 3 bases at J, with 11 bases between the two ends. Germline V gene lookup returns CDR1 SGHAT and CDR2 FQDESV (reference sequence). There are 13 residues in the CDR3. The CDR3 reads CASSRTLFYEQYF. The CDR3 nucleotides read TGTGCCAGCAGCAGGACCCTCTTCTACGAGCAGTACTTC. The full variable domain, its missing parts supplied by reference TRBV11-1 and TRBJ2-7, is EAEVAQSPRYKITEKSQAVAFWCDPISGHATLYWYRQILGQGPELLVQFQDESVVDDSQLPKDRFSAERLKGVDSTLKIQPAELGDSAMYLCASSRTLFYEQYFGPGTRLTVT.

The V call is TRBV5-1, the J call TRBJ2-7; 9 bases fit TRBD2. V shed 3 bases, J shed 5 bases, and the junction held 9 bases outside the gene matches. Germline lookup yields CDR1 SGHRS and CDR2 YFSETQ. This CDR3 has 15 amino acids. The DNA for the CDR3 is TGCGCCAGCAGCTCTTTTAGCGGGAGTTCCCACGAGCAGTACTTC. It is translated as CASSSFSGSSHEQYF.

This chain uses TRBV5-1 with TRBJ2-5; 8 bases map to TRBD2. The V gene end was trimmed by 2 bases and the J gene end by 5 bases; junction bases not matched to a gene: 5. Germline assignment: CDR1 SGHRS and CDR2 YFSETQ. CDR3 length: 14 amino acids. CDR3 DNA: TGCGCCAGCAGCTTCGGGACTAGACTTGAGACCCAGTACTTC. This translates into CASSFGTRLETQYF.